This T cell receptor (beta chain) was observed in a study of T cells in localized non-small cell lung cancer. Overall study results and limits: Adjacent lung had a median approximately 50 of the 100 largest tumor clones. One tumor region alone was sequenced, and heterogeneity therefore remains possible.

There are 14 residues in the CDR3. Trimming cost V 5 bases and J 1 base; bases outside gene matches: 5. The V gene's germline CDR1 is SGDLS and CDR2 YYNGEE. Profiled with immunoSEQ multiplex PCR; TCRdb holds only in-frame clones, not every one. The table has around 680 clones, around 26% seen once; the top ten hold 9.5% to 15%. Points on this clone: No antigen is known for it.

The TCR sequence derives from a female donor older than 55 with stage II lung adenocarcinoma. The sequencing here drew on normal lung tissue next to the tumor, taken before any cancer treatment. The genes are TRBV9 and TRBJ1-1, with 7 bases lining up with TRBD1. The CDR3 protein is CASSPGQQNTEAFF. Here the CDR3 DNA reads TGTGCCAGCAGTCCGGGACAGCAGAACACTGAAGCTTTCTTT.